The text below deals with one T cell receptor (beta chain). This specimen belongs to a study of T cell changes during pregnancy in multiple sclerosis. This table comes from immunoSEQ multiplex PCR, and its TCRdb copy is limited to in-frame clones, with some not included. The profile shows fewer than 50,000 clones, about 94% of them singletons. Here the sequenced sample was CD8+ T cells from peripheral blood mononuclear cells, taken in the third trimester of pregnancy. The clonotype was recovered from a female donor with multiple sclerosis, enrolled in a pregnancy study.

The CDR3, as DNA: TGTGCCAGCAGCTTGGTCGGTACCTATGGCTACACCTTC. Translation: CASSLVGTYGYTF. V and J are TRBV5-6 and TRBJ1-2; D is unresolved. CDR1 and CDR2 (germline): SGHDT, YYEEEE. CDR3 length: 13 residues. Trimming took 0 bases from V and 4 from J, leaving 7 bases between them.